The 32 T cell receptor beta chains below were found in one sample sequenced in a study of shared clonotypes between healthy human individuals. Produced via immunoSEQ multiplex PCR; TCRdb's table is partial and in-frame only. This table holds 2 million to 2.5 million clones, roughly 92% found once. The sequencing sample was made of naive CD4+ T cells from PBMCs. The subset: CD45RA+ positively selected. Receptors were obtained from a young man in good health. Some clones in this sample may be carry-over from other donors' samples.

The chain employs TRBV27 and TRBJ1-1; 9 bases fit TRBD1. Germline values: CDR1 MNHEY, CDR2 SMNVEV (reference sequence). J gave up 4 bases and V 10 bases, and 7 bases lay outside the gene matches. The CDR3 length is 13 residues. DNA of the CDR3: TGTGCCACTACAGGGGGCGCCGGCACTGAAGCTTTCTTT. As protein: CATTGGAGTEAFF.

Details on this clone: Other nucleotide sequences in the sample specify the same CDR3. This chain connects TRBV19 to TRBJ1-5; tentative D call: TRBD1 (5 bases). Trimming left V 3 bases short and J 1 base short, with 7 bases between. The CDR3 sequence is 14 residues long. CDR1 and CDR2 (germline): LNHDA, SQIVND (reference sequence). CDR3 nucleotide sequence: TGTGCCAGTAGTATCCGACAGAGCAATCAGCCCCAGCATTTT. This encodes CASSIRQSNQPQHF.

The chain uses TRBV28 and TRBJ1-5, with D perhaps TRBD1 (5 bases). Germline lookup yields CDR1 MDHEN and CDR2 SYDVKM. This CDR3 region has 16 residues. V shed 1 base and J shed 2 bases, with 12 bases lying between them. This CDR3 reads CASSLSPRGGNQPQHF. In nucleotides, the CDR3 is TGTGCCAGCAGTTTATCCCCCCGGGGCGGCAATCAGCCCCAGCATTTT.

This clone is a singleton in its sample. The rearrangement joins TRBV2 to TRBJ2-1, with TRBD2 identical over 14 bases. The ends lost 8 bases at V and 9 bases at J; junction bases unmatched: 9. The CDR3 has 15 amino acids. The germline V gene encodes CDR1 SNHLY and CDR2 FYNNEI. The CDR3 spells CASDQGLAGVTEQFF. DNA for the CDR3: TGTGCCAGCGACCAGGGACTAGCGGGAGTTACTGAGCAGTTCTTC.

V is TRBV19 and J is TRBJ2-1; 7 bases line up with TRBD2. Trimming at V came to 2 bases and at J to 8 bases, leaving 12 bases not matched to a gene. This CDR3 has 16 amino acids. Germline values: CDR1 LNHDA, CDR2 SQIVND (reference sequence). This CDR3 reads CASSIRGRGTVDEQFF. In DNA, the CDR3 is TGTGCCAGTAGTATACGCGGGAGAGGTACTGTGGATGAGCAGTTCTTC.

The chain combines TRBV7-9 with TRBJ2-6; D possibly corresponds to TRBD1 (6 bases). The CDR3 contains 16 residues. Trimming removed 5 bases from V and 3 bases from J, with 14 bases in between. CDR1 is SEHNR and CDR2 is FQNEAQ in the germline V gene (reference sequence). This CDR3 reads CASSLLTGHGANVLTF. DNA for the CDR3: TGTGCCAGCAGCCTACTAACAGGGCATGGGGCCAACGTCCTGACTTTC.

In the case of this clone: Distinct nucleotide sequences in the sample also encode this CDR3. The chain is built from TRBV7-3 and TRBJ2-2, with no clear D. Germline V gene sequence: CDR1 SGHTA, CDR2 FQGTGA. Trimming removed 1 base from V and 4 bases from J, with 7 bases in between. CDR3 length: 14 residues. The CDR3 region has the DNA TGTGCCAGCAGCTTAAGGGGAACCACCGGGGAGCTGTTTTTT. It encodes CASSLRGTTGELFF. Full variable domain (remainder filled in from reference TRBV7-3 and TRBJ2-2): GAGVSQTPSNKVTEKGKYVELRCDPISGHTALYWYRQSLGQGPEFLIYFQGTGAADDSGLPNDRFFAVRPEGSVSTLKIQRTERGDSAVYLCASSLRGTTGELFFGEGSRLTVL.

The gene calls are TRBV7-6 and TRBJ2-7; 8 bases fit TRBD1. The germline V gene encodes CDR1 SGHVS and CDR2 FNYEAQ. V gave up 4 bases and J gave up 4 bases; unmatched junction bases: 6. The CDR3 consists of 14 residues. The CDR3 here is CASSSRTGFYEQYF. CDR3 DNA: TGTGCCAGCAGCTCCCGGACAGGGTTTTACGAGCAGTACTTC. The full variable domain, in which reference TRBV7-6 and TRBJ2-7 provide the parts outside the CDR3, is GAGVSQSPRYKVTKRGQDVALRCDPISGHVSLYWYRQALGQGPEFLTYFNYEAQQDKSGLPNDRFSAERPEGSISTLTIQRTEQRDSAMYRCASSSRTGFYEQYFGPGTRLTVT.

As to this clone: The same CDR3 is also encoded by other DNA sequences in this sample. The chain joins TRBV30 to TRBJ1-5; unclear D gene. The CDR3 loop spans 15 amino acids. V dropped 0 bases and J dropped 0 bases, with 9 bases sitting between them. CDR1 is GTSNPN and CDR2 is SVGIG in the germline V gene (reference sequence). As DNA, the CDR3 is TGTGCCTGGAGTGTTGGAGGGAATAGCAATCAGCCCCAGCATTTT. As protein: CAWSVGGNSNQPQHF.

This chain joins TRBV18 and TRBJ2-3; TRBD1 aligns across 7 bases. The V gene's germline CDR1 is KGHSH and CDR2 LQKENI. Trimming removed 5 bases from V and 1 base from J; junction bases left unmatched: 6. The CDR3 extends over 15 amino acids. Written as DNA, the CDR3 is TGTGCCAGCTCATACTACAGGGGTGGCACAGATACGCAGTATTTT. Translating it yields CASSYYRGGTDTQYF.

This rearrangement joins TRBV10-3 to TRBJ1-1; D is undetermined. This CDR3 contains 14 residues. From germline, CDR1 is ENHRY and CDR2 SYGVKD. V was cut by 0 bases and J by 1 base, with 6 bases left in between. The CDR3 loop reads CAISESMRNTEAFF. Written as DNA, the CDR3 is TGTGCCATCAGTGAGTCGATGCGGAACACTGAAGCTTTCTTT.

This chain connects TRBV6-6 to TRBJ2-7; weak D call: TRBD2 (8 bases). The CDR3 is 16 amino acids. The ends were cut back, 6 bases at V and 4 bases at J, with 22 bases in the middle. The germline gives CDR1 MNHNY, CDR2 SVGAGI (reference sequence). CDR3 residues: CASSFSGGYRGYEQYF. DNA of the CDR3: TGTGCCAGCAGCTTCTCGGGGGGGTACAGGGGTTACGAGCAGTACTTC.

The CDR3 spells CATGWAVHTDTQYF. The CDR3 nucleotides read TGTGCCACCGGTTGGGCAGTTCACACAGATACGCAGTATTTT. This sequence joins TRBV6-1 and TRBJ2-3; no reliable D call. The CDR3 covers 14 residues. Germline CDR1 and CDR2: MNHNS and SASEGT. V lost 10 bases, J lost 2 bases, and 16 bases lay in between.

The rearrangement links TRBV19 to TRBJ2-7, with no clear D. CDR3 size: 13 residues. Per the germline V gene, CDR1 is LNHDA and CDR2 is SQIVND (reference sequence). Trimming took 5 bases from V and 0 from J, leaving 8 bases between them. The CDR3 DNA sequence: TGTGCCAGTAGTTTTCAGAGCTCCTACGAGCAGTACTTC. It is translated as CASSFQSSYEQYF.

V usage is TRBV5-8 and J usage is TRBJ2-3; 7 bases fit TRBD2. Looked up from germline, CDR1 is SGHTS and CDR2 is YDEGEE. CDR3 length equals 13 residues. Trimming took 6 bases from V and 2 from J; bases not matched to a gene: 3. The CDR3 region has the DNA TGTGCCAGCACGGGACTAACCACAGATACGCAGTATTTT. This encodes CASTGLTTDTQYF.

J is TRBJ2-7 and V is TRBV4-1; possibly TRBD1 for D (6 bases). Trimming cost V 0 bases and J 1 base, with 16 bases left between them. This CDR3 region has 17 residues. In germline, CDR1 is MGHRA, CDR2 YSYEKL. The CDR3 sequence is CASSQEGASRISYEQYF. The CDR3, as DNA: TGCGCCAGCAGCCAAGAGGGGGCTAGCAGGATTTCCTACGAGCAGTACTTC.

Note on this clone: Within the sample, other DNA sequences also encode this same CDR3. The V gene is TRBV5-1, the J gene TRBJ1-1; 8 bases fit TRBD1. The germline CDR1 and CDR2 sequences are SGHRS and YFSETQ. With V trimmed by 2 bases and J by 8 bases, 2 bases remained unmatched. This CDR3 has 12 residues. CDR3 residues: CASSFQGAEAFF. The CDR3, as DNA: TGCGCCAGCAGCTTCCAGGGGGCGGAAGCTTTCTTT. Looking up the rest from reference TRBV5-1 and TRBJ1-1 gives the full variable domain: KAGVTQTPRYLIKTRGQQVTLSCSPISGHRSVSWYQQTPGQGLQFLFEYFSETQRNKGNFPGRFSGRQFSNSRSEMNVSTLELGDSALYLCASSFQGAEAFFGQGTRLTVV.

The chain combines TRBV5-1 with TRBJ2-7; TRBD1 matches 7 bases. CDR1 is SGHRS, CDR2 YFSETQ, per germline. The trim removed 4 bases at V and 0 bases at J, leaving 10 bases unmatched. CDR3 size: 16 residues. Here the CDR3 reads CASSPGTASSSYEQYF. In DNA, the CDR3 is TGCGCCAGCAGCCCTGGGACAGCCTCGAGCTCCTACGAGCAGTACTTC.

This chain joins TRBV10-3 and TRBJ2-3; D tentatively reads TRBD1 or TRBD2 (6 bases each). Germline-derived CDR1 and CDR2 are ENHRY and SYGVKD. The length of the CDR3 is 17 residues. Trimming removed 2 bases from V and 4 bases from J, with 19 bases in between. The CDR3 is CAISEGYGGGAPDTQYF. The CDR3 nucleotides read TGTGCCATCAGTGAGGGTTACGGGGGCGGTGCCCCAGATACGCAGTATTTT.

The rearrangement links TRBV28 to TRBJ1-4; D might be TRBD1 (5 bases). This CDR3 has 14 residues. Looked up from germline, CDR1 is MDHEN and CDR2 is SYDVKM. The ends were cut back, 5 bases at V and 7 bases at J, with 14 bases in the middle. CDR3 protein: CASSLPQGGEKLFF. In DNA form, the CDR3 reads TGTGCCAGCAGTCTACCCCAGGGCGGTGAAAAACTGTTTTTT.

The rearrangement uses TRBV10-3 and TRBJ2-7; 9 bases fit TRBD1. The V segment lost 7 bases and the J segment 2 bases; nucleotides outside the gene matches: 6. This CDR3 contains 14 residues. Germline V lookup: CDR1 ENHRY, CDR2 SYGVKD. The CDR3 region is CAINGGTGTYEQYF. CDR3 sequence (DNA): TGTGCCATCAATGGCGGGACAGGGACCTACGAGCAGTACTTC.

V gene TRBV25-1 combines with J gene TRBJ1-2; D is uncertain. V lost 4 bases to trimming and J lost 1 base, with 7 bases between them. Germline V gives CDR1 MGHDK, CDR2 SYGVNS. This CDR3 spans 13 amino acids. The CDR3 DNA sequence: TGTGCCAGCAGTGTTTGGGTTAACTATGGCTACACCTTC. Protein product: CASSVWVNYGYTF.

J is TRBJ1-2 and V is TRBV28; 8 positions match TRBD1. The CDR3 sequence is 14 residues long. The germline CDR1 and CDR2 sequences are MDHEN and SYDVKM. V was pared by 6 bases and J by 7 bases, with 10 bases of the junction left unmatched. CDR3 protein: CASRVPGQVSGYTF. The CDR3, as DNA: TGTGCCAGCAGGGTTCCGGGACAGGTATCTGGCTACACCTTC.

The chain has TRBV6-5 and TRBJ2-3, with D hard to call. The CDR3 runs 16 residues. CDR1 and CDR2 (germline): MNHEY, SVGAGI. V was trimmed by 0 bases and J by 6 bases, leaving 16 bases between them. The CDR3 DNA is TGTGCCAGCAGTTACTCGGTAGCACAAATAGTGGATACGCAGTATTTT. Encoded protein: CASSYSVAQIVDTQYF.

CDR3 nucleotide sequence: TGTGCCAGCTCACCACAGGCTGCTTCCTACAATGAGCAGTTCTTC. This encodes CASSPQAASYNEQFF. This chain connects TRBV18 to TRBJ2-1; D unclear. Germline CDR1 reads KGHSH; CDR2 reads LQKENI. This CDR3 contains 15 residues. The ends were cut back, 1 base at V and 1 base at J, with 8 bases in the middle.

The chain employs TRBV18 and TRBJ2-1; 7 nucleotides align to TRBD2. Germline loops: CDR1 KGHSH, CDR2 LQKENI. The CDR3 runs to 15 residues. The V and J ends lost 3 bases and 5 bases, in that order; junction bases with no gene match: 7. CDR3 sequence: CASSPRSGDHNEQFF. For the CDR3, the DNA is TGTGCCAGCTCACCCCGAAGCGGGGACCACAATGAGCAGTTCTTC.

The chain employs TRBV5-1 and TRBJ2-4; the D call may be TRBD1 or TRBD2 (6 bases each). Trimming took 4 bases from V and 0 from J, leaving 23 bases between them. The CDR3 is 19 amino acids. Germline CDR1 reads SGHRS; CDR2 reads YFSETQ. DNA for the CDR3: TGCGCCAGCAGCCAGGGTCGCGGGCCGGGGGCCCTAGCCAAAAACATTCAGTACTTC. Translated: CASSQGRGPGALAKNIQYF.

The J gene is TRBJ2-1, the V gene TRBV6-5; no reliable D call. There are 11 residues in the CDR3. Deletions cut 2 bases from V and 9 bases from J, with 5 bases between. The germline gives CDR1 MNHEY, CDR2 SVGAGI. This chain's CDR3 is CASSYLREQFF. CDR3 nucleotide sequence: TGTGCCAGCAGTTACCTCCGTGAGCAGTTCTTC.

V and J are TRBV18 and TRBJ1-6, with D unclear. V was shortened by 6 bases and J by 7 bases, with 16 bases between the two germline ends. CDR1 and CDR2 from the germline V gene are KGHSH and LQKENI. The CDR3 length is 15 residues. The CDR3 region is CASSPGPATNSPLHF. In nucleotides, the CDR3 is TGTGCCAGCTCCCCTGGGCCTGCGACAAATTCACCCCTCCACTTT.

This chain joins TRBV6-1 and TRBJ1-6; D remains ambiguous. Germline V gene data show CDR1 as MNHNS and CDR2 as SASEGT. Trimming pared 4 bases from V and 7 bases from J, leaving 14 bases between. The CDR3 sequence is 15 residues long. CDR3 DNA: TGTGCCAGCAGTGGGGTTGACCTACGGAATTCACCCCTCCACTTT. Translation gives CASSGVDLRNSPLHF.

The chain carries TRBV6-5 and TRBJ2-7; D tentatively reads TRBD1 or TRBD2 (6 bases each). The CDR3 consists of 13 residues. V shed 5 bases and J shed 7 bases, with 15 bases lying between them. The germline gives CDR1 MNHEY, CDR2 SVGAGI. CDR3 bases: TGTGCCAGCAGTGTCCGGGGGACAAGGGAGCAGTACTTC. As protein: CASSVRGTREQYF.

The chain links TRBV7-3 to TRBJ1-5; TRBD1 aligns across 10 bases. Germline CDR1 reads SGHTA; CDR2 reads FQGTGA. V lost 5 bases to trimming and J lost 5 bases; unmatched junction nucleotides: 6. The CDR3 sequence is 15 residues long. The CDR3 DNA reads TGTGCCAGCAGCACCGTCGGACAGGGGGATCAGCCCCAGCATTTT. Amino acid sequence: CASSTVGQGDQPQHF.